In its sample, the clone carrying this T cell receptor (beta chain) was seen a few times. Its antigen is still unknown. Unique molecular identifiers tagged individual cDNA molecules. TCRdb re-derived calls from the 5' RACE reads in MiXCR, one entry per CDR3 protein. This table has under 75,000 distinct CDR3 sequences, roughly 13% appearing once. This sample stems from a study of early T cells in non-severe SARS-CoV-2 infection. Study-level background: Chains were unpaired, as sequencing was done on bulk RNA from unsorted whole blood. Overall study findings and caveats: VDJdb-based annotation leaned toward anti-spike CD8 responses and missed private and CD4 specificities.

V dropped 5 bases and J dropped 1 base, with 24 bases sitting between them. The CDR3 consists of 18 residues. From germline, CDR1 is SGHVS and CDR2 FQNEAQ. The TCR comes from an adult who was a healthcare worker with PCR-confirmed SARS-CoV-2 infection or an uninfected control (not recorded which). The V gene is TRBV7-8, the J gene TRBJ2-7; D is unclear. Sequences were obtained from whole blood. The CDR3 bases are TGTGCCAGCAGCCTAGGCGTTCAAACAGTCAGAATTTCCTACGAGCAGTACTTC. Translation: CASSLGVQTVRISYEQYF. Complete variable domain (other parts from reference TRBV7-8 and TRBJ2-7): GAGVSQSPRYKVAKRGQDVALRCDPISGHVSLFWYQQALGQGPEFLTYFQNEAQLDKSGLPSDRFFAERPEGSVSTLKIQRTQQEDSAVYLCASSLGVQTVRISYEQYFGPGTRLTVT.